This TCR beta chain was identified during a study of cytomegalovirus exposure and HLA in healthy donors. It was with 60 Vbeta and 13 Jbeta primers that the PCR ran. Generated by immunoSEQ multiplex PCR, the TCRdb table keeps only in-frame clones and is missing some. Of 180,000 or so clones listed, around 80% are singletons. Germline CDR1 is GTSNPN and CDR2 is SVGIG (reference sequence). V gave up 2 bases and J gave up 17 bases; unmatched junction bases: 7. The CDR3 is 12 amino acids. Healthy bone marrow donors formed the donor group. This chain uses TRBV30 with TRBJ2-6, with 9 bases that match TRBD2. Sequencing was performed on PBMCs. The receptor comes from a man aged 18-30 years in good health and CMV-seronegative. Here the CDR3 reads CAWSFSGSPMTF. For the CDR3, the DNA is TGTGCCTGGAGTTTTAGCGGGAGTCCGATGACTTTC. Based on the CDR3 plus reference TRBV30 and TRBJ2-6, the full variable domain is SQTIHQWPATLVQPVGSPLSLECTVEGTSNPNLYWYRQAAGRGLQLLFYSVGIGQISSEVPQNLSASRPQDRQFILSSKKLLLSDSGFYLCAWSFSGSPMTFGAGSRLTVL.